The sequence of this T cell receptor (beta chain) was determined in a study of lymphopenia after photon versus proton radiotherapy. Study outcomes and limitations: A bigger post-nadir fall in TCR diversity correlated inversely with survival time in deceased patients. Relative stability marked proton patients; photon patients lost diversity and naive cells. After the lymphocyte nadir, photon-treated repertoires showed oligoclonal expansion, especially of CD8+ Temra cells.

This CDR3 spans 17 amino acids. The V and J ends lost 4 bases and 4 bases, in that order; junction bases with no gene match: 11. The germline gives CDR1 KGHSH, CDR2 LQKENI. On this clone: The antigen remains unidentified.

The method was immunoSEQ multiplex PCR; TCRdb's version includes in-frame clones alone and lacks a portion of them. Of some 25,000 clones detected, roughly four fifths appear once; the ten largest clones hold 21%. The sequences come from peripheral blood, collected from a patient treated with proton-based radiotherapy. The V call is TRBV18, the J call TRBJ2-1; 9 bases map to TRBD1. This TCR was sampled from a woman in her seventies with pancreatic cancer. The CDR3 spells CASSRDTGGALYNEQFF. DNA for the CDR3: TGTGCCAGCTCACGCGACACAGGGGGCGCTTTGTACAATGAGCAGTTCTTC.